The 6 T cell receptor beta chains given below trace back to one sample, sequenced in a study of blood T cells in healthy people across ages. The use of a sample-barcoded 5' primer and a J-beta primer mix characterized a second PCR of about 7 to 12 cycles. MiXCR, run by TCRdb on the 5' RACE reads, gives a single entry per CDR3 protein. The sample records nearly 800,000 distinct CDR3 sequences, about 61% being singletons. The sample was blood. All receptors come from a man aged 40-49 years in good health.

The chain is built from TRBV7-2 and TRBJ2-3, with a tentative D call TRBD2 (6 bases). From germline, CDR1 is SGHTA and CDR2 FQGNSA. This CDR3 spans 16 amino acids. V gave up 4 bases and J gave up 6 bases, with 20 bases separating them. CDR3 residues: CASSSNVGTSRDTQYF. The CDR3, as DNA: TGTGCCAGCAGCTCCAACGTCGGGACTTCGAGGGATACGCAGTATTTT.

Only a few counts were recorded for this clonotype. The chain uses TRBV9 and TRBJ2-5; weak D call: TRBD1 (6 bases). V was cut by 0 bases and J by 5 bases, with 11 bases left in between. Germline-derived CDR1 and CDR2 are SGDLS and YYNGEE. The CDR3 runs to 14 residues. CDR3 in DNA: TGTGCCAGCAGCGTAGTTACAGGGCAGGAGACCCAGTACTTC. Its translation is CASSVVTGQETQYF.

This clonotype turned up a few times. The genes are TRBV20-1 and TRBJ2-7; D gene unclear. The tail of the sequence fits TRBJ2-5 better, so the J call may be wrong. The CDR3 consists of 13 residues. Germline CDR1 DFQATT, CDR2 SNEGSKA (reference sequence). The CDR3 DNA follows: TGCAGTGCTACTATCCAGGCACAAGAGACCCAGTACTTC. It specifies CSATIQAQETQYF.

This chain links TRBV12-3 or TRBV12-4 with TRBJ2-7; 9 nucleotides align to TRBD1. J lost 6 bases, V lost 4 bases, and 7 bases had no gene match. The CDR3 is 14 residues long. The CDR3, as DNA: TGTGCCAGCAGTTCTAGGACAGGGGTTCTCGAGCAGTACTTC. It specifies CASSSRTGVLEQYF.

In this sample, this clonotype turned up once. The rearrangement uses TRBV27 and TRBJ2-4, with D maybe TRBD1 (6 bases). Judging by the DNA end, TRBJ2-7 fits better; the J call may be wrong. The CDR3 is made up of 15 amino acids. The V gene's germline CDR1 is MNHEY and CDR2 SMNVEV (reference sequence). The CDR3 DNA reads TGTGCCAGCAGTCAGGGGACCTTACGTACCGCCGAGCAGTACTTC. Its translation is CASSQGTLRTAEQYF.

This chain links TRBV5-6 with TRBJ1-2; perhaps TRBD1 as D (6 bases). The CDR3 spans 15 residues. CDR1 SGHDT and CDR2 YYEEEE come from the germline V gene. Deletions cut 0 bases from V and 10 bases from J, with 19 bases between. The DNA for the CDR3 is TGTGCCAGCAGCTTGGGTGTTGGGACAAGGGATCTCTACACCTTC. Translation: CASSLGVGTRDLYTF. Full variable domain (rest looked up from reference TRBV5-6 and TRBJ1-2): DAGVTQSPTHLIKTRGQQVTLRCSPKSGHDTVSWYQQALGQGPQFIFQYYEEEERQRGNFPDRFSGHQFPNYSSELNVNALLLGDSALYLCASSLGVGTRDLYTFGSGTRLTVV.